This TCR beta chain was documented in a study of blood T cell repertoires in COVID-19. Study as a whole: The cDNA or gDNA used as material had been derived from T cells, B-cell-depleted T cells, or PBMCs.

Seattle cases were enrolled at active infection and followed longitudinally. Trimming pared 0 bases from V and 4 bases from J, leaving 16 bases between. Germline V CDR1 and CDR2: SGHKS, YYEKEE (reference sequence). There are 16 residues in the CDR3. Per the original methods: Quantification of nucleated cells was approximated via reference gene primer amplification. TCRdb's copy holds only in-frame clones and misses some; the assay was immunoSEQ multiplex PCR. V and J calls and clone size are copied from that table; D and trimming were computed from the DNA. Of around 300,000 clones in the sample, about nine tenths were seen once.

V is TRBV5-5 and J is TRBJ1-1; D unclear. Material: peripheral blood. This clonotype was sampled from a woman in her 50s with COVID-19, enrolled during active disease. The CDR3 here is CASSLVSRPGLTEAFF. For the CDR3, the DNA is TGTGCCAGCAGCTTGGTTTCACGGCCAGGCCTCACTGAAGCTTTCTTT.